These 23 T cell receptor beta chains were all obtained from the same sample, sequenced in a study of T cell responses to AZD1222 COVID-19 vaccine. Only in-frame clones appear in the TCRdb table, and some are missing; sequencing was by immunoSEQ multiplex PCR. The sample contains more than 100,000 clones, roughly nine tenths of which appear only once. The input for sequencing was peripheral blood, taken on day 0 of AZD1222 vaccination. Every receptor here comes from an adult in good health.

The genes are TRBV6-5 and TRBJ1-1; D remains ambiguous. The CDR3 runs to 13 residues. Germline-derived CDR1 and CDR2 are MNHEY and SVGAGI. V lost 9 bases, J lost 4 bases, and 15 bases lay in between. In DNA, the CDR3 is TGTGCCAGTCTTCATCAAAGGTCCACTGAAGCTTTCTTT. Translated: CASLHQRSTEAFF.

This chain connects TRBV5-1 to TRBJ2-3, with D possibly being TRBD1 or TRBD2 (5 bases each). Trimming removed 1 base from V and 3 bases from J, with 9 bases in between. The CDR3 extends over 14 amino acids. In germline, CDR1 is SGHRS, CDR2 YFSETQ. The CDR3 spells CASSLRGETDTQYF. For the CDR3, the DNA is TGCGCCAGCAGCTTGAGAGGGGAAACAGATACGCAGTATTTT.

The CDR3 bases are TGTGCCAGCAACCAAGGGGCCGGCCCCTACGAGCAGTACTTC. Protein product: CASNQGAGPYEQYF. The chain has TRBV7-9 and TRBJ2-7, with a possible D match to TRBD1 (5 bases). The CDR3 contains 14 residues. Germline CDR1 SEHNR, CDR2 FQNEAQ (reference sequence). V was trimmed by 7 bases and J by 2 bases, leaving 15 bases between them.

V and J are TRBV2 and TRBJ1-5; 11 bases line up with TRBD1. The V gene end was trimmed by 5 bases and the J gene end by 6 bases; junction bases not matched to a gene: 6. Germline loops: CDR1 SNHLY, CDR2 FYNNEI. The CDR3 runs 15 residues. In nucleotides, the CDR3 is TGTGCCAGCAGTATGGGACAGGGGGATAGTCAGCCCCAGCATTTT. It yields the protein CASSMGQGDSQPQHF.

The V gene is TRBV5-8, the J gene TRBJ1-1; D call uncertain. CDR1 is SGHTS and CDR2 is YDEGEE in the germline V gene. CDR3 length: 12 residues. Trimming removed 1 base at V and 4 bases at J, with 5 bases between. Written as DNA, the CDR3 is TGTGCCAGCAGCTTGTTGCGCACTGAAGCTTTCTTT. Residues: CASSLLRTEAFF. Using reference TRBV5-8 and TRBJ1-1 for the parts outside the CDR3, the full variable domain is EAGVTQSPTHLIKTRGQQATLRCSPISGHTSVYWYQQALGLGLQFLLWYDEGEERNRGNFPPRFSGRQFPNYSSELNVNALELEDSALYLCASSLLRTEAFFGQGTRLTVV.

The chain couples TRBV7-2 to TRBJ2-3; D gene ambiguous. Germline loops: CDR1 SGHTA, CDR2 FQGNSA. V was cut by 3 bases and J by 4 bases, with 5 bases left in between. The CDR3 runs 12 residues. The CDR3 coding sequence is TGTGCCAGCAGCTTTGATCCAGATACGCAGTATTTT. Its protein product is CASSFDPDTQYF. The whole variable domain, filled in from reference TRBV7-2 and TRBJ2-3, reads GAGVSQSPSNKVTEKGKDVELRCDPISGHTALYWYRQSLGQGLEFLIYFQGNSAPDKSGLPSDRFSAERTGGSVSTLTIQRTQQEDSAVYLCASSFDPDTQYFGPGTRLTVL.

The chain couples TRBV6-4 to TRBJ2-6; D not resolved. Germline loops: CDR1 MRHNA, CDR2 SNTAGT. V was pared by 0 bases and J by 2 bases, with 8 bases between. The CDR3 consists of 16 residues. CDR3 loop: CASSDSRWPGANVLTF. The CDR3 region has the DNA TGTGCCAGCAGTGACTCTAGGTGGCCTGGGGCCAACGTCCTGACTTTC.

The rearrangement links TRBV5-4 to TRBJ2-7; D may be TRBD2 (7 bases). Germline-derived CDR1 and CDR2 are SGHNT and YYREEE (reference sequence). The CDR3 totals 15 residues. Trimming cost V 2 bases and J 0 bases, with 12 bases left between them. This chain's CDR3 is CASSFPGGGSYEQYF. DNA for the CDR3: TGTGCCAGCAGCTTCCCGGGGGGCGGCTCCTACGAGCAGTACTTC.

The chain employs TRBV11-2 and TRBJ1-2, with D perhaps TRBD1 (5 bases). Trimming took 3 bases from V and 5 from J, leaving 16 bases between them. The CDR3 loop spans 15 amino acids. CDR1 and CDR2 from the germline V gene are SGHAT and FQNNGV. The CDR3 nucleotides are TGTGCCAGCAGCTTTTTATGGGGGGTCGGGTATGGCTACACCTTC. It is translated as CASSFLWGVGYGYTF.

The chain joins TRBV2 to TRBJ1-5, with 10 nucleotides matching TRBD1. Losses at the gene ends were 4 bases for V and 9 bases for J; bases not matched to a gene: 15. The CDR3 consists of 17 residues. Germline assignment: CDR1 SNHLY and CDR2 FYNNEI. CDR3 in amino acids: CASSVRGTGAWDSPQHF. CDR3 sequence (DNA): TGTGCCAGCAGTGTCCGGGGGACAGGGGCCTGGGATTCGCCCCAGCATTTT.

This chain uses TRBV4-1 with TRBJ1-2; D not certain. Germline V CDR1 and CDR2: MGHRA, YSYEKL. CDR3 length equals 16 residues. The V and J ends lost 4 bases and 7 bases respectively, with 22 bases between them. DNA for the CDR3: TGCGCCAGCAGCCCTATTGGCGGCAGATCCTACCCTGGCTACACCTTC. Amino acids: CASSPIGGRSYPGYTF.

The chain joins TRBV9 to TRBJ1-6, with 7 nucleotides matching TRBD1. The V and J ends lost 5 bases and 14 bases, in that order; junction bases with no gene match: 7. Germline assignment: CDR1 SGDLS and CDR2 YYNGEE. The CDR3 length is 12 residues. The CDR3 nucleotides are TGTGCCAGCAGTGATGACAGGGCATCCCTCCACTTT. It is translated as CASSDDRASLHF.

The chain recombines TRBV27 with TRBJ1-2; D not resolved. V was trimmed by 2 bases and J by 4 bases, leaving 20 bases between them. The CDR3 consists of 17 residues. Germline CDR1 and CDR2: MNHEY and SMNVEV (reference sequence). CDR3: CASSLVSAGSQFYGYTF. DNA for the CDR3: TGTGCCAGCAGTTTAGTCTCCGCGGGGTCCCAATTCTATGGCTACACCTTC.

The rearrangement uses TRBV29-1 and TRBJ1-1; possible D gene TRBD1, 6 bases. This CDR3 comprises 14 residues. Per germline, CDR1 SQVTM and CDR2 ANQGSEA. The V gene lost 3 bases and the J gene lost 13 bases, with 24 bases spanning the gap. The CDR3 here is CSVDPTGGHYGHFF. In nucleotides, the CDR3 is TGCAGCGTTGACCCAACGGGGGGACACTATGGGCATTTCTTT.

The CDR3 DNA reads TGTGCCAGCAGTCGACCGGGACACCCTGGAAACACCATATATTTT. It specifies CASSRPGHPGNTIYF. The rearrangement joins TRBV2 to TRBJ1-3, with D maybe TRBD1 (6 bases). The length of the CDR3 is 15 residues. Trimming pared 5 bases from V and 2 bases from J, leaving 13 bases between. Germline assignment: CDR1 SNHLY and CDR2 FYNNEI.

The chain carries TRBV6-5 and TRBJ1-6, with D uncertain. The CDR3 contains 14 residues. Per the germline V gene, CDR1 is MNHEY and CDR2 is SVGAGI. The germline V and J ends were trimmed by 7 bases and 3 bases, with 10 bases remaining between them. The CDR3 bases are TGTGCCAGCATTAGACCGTTCTATAATTCACCCCTCCACTTT. Encoded protein: CASIRPFYNSPLHF.

V is TRBV2 and J is TRBJ1-2, with TRBD1 matching over 8 bases. Germline-derived CDR1 and CDR2 are SNHLY and FYNNEI. The CDR3 consists of 14 residues. Germline trimming cut 6 bases from V and 6 bases from J; bases unmatched to any gene: 9. The CDR3 DNA sequence: TGTGCCAGCAGCGTACAGGGGGGCCTGGATGGCTACACCTTC. Its protein product is CASSVQGGLDGYTF.

The chain has TRBV5-6 and TRBJ2-5; 10 nucleotides line up with TRBD2. CDR1 and CDR2 (germline): SGHDT, YYEEEE. The CDR3 spans 18 residues. The J segment lost 1 base and the V segment lost 4 bases, leaving 13 bases of the junction unmatched. The CDR3 nucleotides read TGTGCCAGCAGCCCCTGGACTAGCGGACTCATCCTCCAAGAGACCCAGTACTTC. This codes for CASSPWTSGLILQETQYF.

This chain joins TRBV27 and TRBJ1-1; D possibly corresponds to TRBD1 (6 bases). From germline, CDR1 is MNHEY and CDR2 SMNVEV (reference sequence). CDR3 length: 14 residues. Trimming pared 9 bases from V and 5 bases from J, leaving 19 bases between. CDR3 region: CASTRGQGGTEAFF. Here the CDR3 DNA reads TGTGCCAGTACCCGGGGGCAGGGAGGGACTGAAGCTTTCTTT.

The rearrangement links TRBV6-5 to TRBJ1-1; D ambiguous. Germline V gene lookup returns CDR1 MNHEY and CDR2 SVGAGI. The CDR3 spans 12 residues. V was cut by 4 bases and J by 3 bases, with 6 bases left in between. The CDR3 sequence is CASSSPDTEAFF. Written as DNA, the CDR3 is TGTGCCAGCAGTTCCCCAGACACTGAAGCTTTCTTT.

The chain employs TRBV7-3 and TRBJ1-6, with TRBD1 as a possible D gene (5 bases). From germline, CDR1 is SGHTA and CDR2 FQGTGA. This CDR3 has 15 residues. Between the trimmed V and J ends, which lost 2 bases and 6 bases, there was a span of 11 bases. CDR3 loop: CASSLESGPNSPLHF. CDR3 in DNA: TGTGCCAGCAGCTTAGAGTCGGGACCTAATTCACCCCTCCACTTT. The whole variable domain, filled in from reference TRBV7-3 and TRBJ1-6, reads GAGVSQTPSNKVTEKGKYVELRCDPISGHTALYWYRQSLGQGPEFLIYFQGTGAADDSGLPNDRFFAVRPEGSVSTLKIQRTERGDSAVYLCASSLESGPNSPLHFGNGTRLTVT.

This chain connects TRBV9 to TRBJ1-5; D uncertain. Germline CDR1 is SGDLS and CDR2 is YYNGEE. V was pared by 3 bases and J by 3 bases, with 13 bases between. The CDR3 is made up of 15 amino acids. CDR3: CASSGPGLSNQPQHF. As DNA, the CDR3 is TGTGCCAGCAGCGGACCCGGCCTGTCCAATCAGCCCCAGCATTTT. Full variable domain (outside the CDR3, taken from reference TRBV9 and TRBJ1-5): DSGVTQTPKHLITATGQRVTLRCSPRSGDLSVYWYQQSLDQGLQFLIQYYNGEERAKGNILERFSAQQFPDLHSELNLSSLELGDSALYFCASSGPGLSNQPQHFGDGTRLSIL.

V gene TRBV30 combines with J gene TRBJ1-1; D might be TRBD1 (5 bases). In germline, CDR1 is GTSNPN, CDR2 SVGIG (reference sequence). The CDR3 spans 13 residues. Deletions cut 5 bases from V and 5 bases from J, with 15 bases between. CDR3 sequence (DNA): TGTGCCTGGGAGCGGGACGGTCAGACTGAAGCTTTCTTT. Protein sequence: CAWERDGQTEAFF.